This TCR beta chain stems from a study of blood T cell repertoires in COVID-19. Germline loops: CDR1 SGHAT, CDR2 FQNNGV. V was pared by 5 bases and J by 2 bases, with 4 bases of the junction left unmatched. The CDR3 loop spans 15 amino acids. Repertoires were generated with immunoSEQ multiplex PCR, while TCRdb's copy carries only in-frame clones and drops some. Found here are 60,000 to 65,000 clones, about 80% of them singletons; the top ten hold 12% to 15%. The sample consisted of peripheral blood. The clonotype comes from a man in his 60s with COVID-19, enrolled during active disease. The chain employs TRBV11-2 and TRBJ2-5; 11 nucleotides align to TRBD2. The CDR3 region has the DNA TGTGCCAGCAGCCATAGGACTAGCGGGCAAGAGACCCAGTACTTC. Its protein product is CASSHRTSGQETQYF.